The clone carrying this TCR beta chain was recorded at least ten times. What it binds is not known. Other DNA sequences in the sample encode the same CDR3. The data stem from a study of T cells after posttransplantation cyclophosphamide. Findings and caveats of the study: Donor-recipient repertoire similarity was low at 1-2 months, rising over year one. Blood and skin or GI T cell repertoires showed limited TRB overlap.

Cyclophosphamide on days +3 and +4 followed busulfan-fludarabine conditioning and a marrow graft. The repertoire was sequenced with immunoSEQ multiplex PCR; TCRdb's copy has only in-frame clones and lacks some. There are some 3,300 clones in the sample, none observed a single time. This CDR3 contains 14 residues. Germline lookup yields CDR1 SGHRS and CDR2 YFSETQ. Trimming took 4 bases from V and 5 from J, leaving 10 bases between them. The sample was PBMCs, taken after allogeneic stem cell transplant with posttransplant cyclophosphamide. V gene TRBV5-1 combines with J gene TRBJ1-6; D remains unclear. This TCR came from a male patient aged 25 to 39 who received an allogeneic stem cell transplant from a related donor, was CMV-positive, and had acute GVHD only. Certain T cells may be donor cells from the graft. The CDR3 spells CASSTDTNNSPLHF. The CDR3 coding sequence is TGCGCCAGCAGCACCGATACTAATAATTCACCCCTCCACTTT.